The 19 T cell receptor beta chains reported below all come from one sample, sequenced in a study of regulatory T cells in long-lasting Graves disease. Stated time point: persistent/refractory GD, antithyroid drugs over 5 years with positive TRAb. Extracted RNA from PBMCs served as the source of the TCR library. Both iRepertoire HTBI primers and Arm-PCR of CDR3 regions were used to build the TCR beta libraries. TCRdb reanalysed the multiplex PCR reads using MiXCR and keeps one entry per CDR3 protein. The sample shows around 450,000 distinct CDR3 sequences, roughly 21% of them seen only once. The specimen was peripheral blood mononuclear cells (PBMCs), collected when the disease was refractory, from a patient treated with antithyroid drugs. These receptors came from a female donor with Graves disease.

This clonotype has a count of ten or more. The chain is built from TRBV11-3 and TRBJ2-7; TRBD1 is a possible D gene (5 bases). V lost 5 bases to trimming and J lost 6 bases, with 14 bases between them. CDR1 is SGHNT and CDR2 is YENEEA in the germline V gene. CDR3 size: 13 residues. The CDR3 sequence is CASSIVAGAEQYF. CDR3 sequence (DNA): TGTGCCAGCAGCATCGTTGCTGGGGCCGAGCAGTACTTC.

This clonotype showed up just a few times. The rearrangement links TRBV20-1 to TRBJ2-5, with 8 nucleotides matching TRBD1. CDR3 length: 14 amino acids. CDR1 and CDR2 (germline): DFQATT, SNEGSKA (reference sequence). With V trimmed by 3 bases and J by 4 bases, 7 bases remained unmatched. The CDR3 DNA is TGCAGTGCTAGCCGACAGGGGTCGGTAGAGACCCAGTACTTC. Translating gives CSASRQGSVETQYF.

There are many counts of this clonotype. This chain joins TRBV6-1 and TRBJ2-2, with D tentatively TRBD1 or TRBD2 (5 bases each). Germline V CDR1 and CDR2: MNHNS, SASEGT. The V gene lost 2 bases and the J gene lost 1 base, with 11 bases spanning the gap. The CDR3 is made up of 16 amino acids. The CDR3 sequence is CASSEFGAVNTGELFF. CDR3 bases: TGTGCCAGCAGTGAATTCGGGGCAGTGAACACCGGGGAGCTGTTTTTT.

This clonotype was observed many times. The chain joins TRBV6-1 to TRBJ1-1; no definite D call. Trimming took 2 bases from V and 8 from J, leaving 9 bases between them. Germline V gene data show CDR1 as MNHNS and CDR2 as SASEGT. The CDR3 runs 12 residues. The CDR3 nucleotides are TGTGCCAGCAGTGAAAGAAACCGAGAAGCTTTCTTT. It is translated as CASSERNREAFF.

This clonotype has just a few counts. J is TRBJ2-1 and V is TRBV7-8; 8 nucleotides align to TRBD2. From germline, CDR1 is SGHVS and CDR2 FQNEAQ. This CDR3 region has 13 residues. V was clipped by 3 bases and J by 9 bases; unmatched bases: 4. The CDR3 DNA reads as TGTGCCAGCAGCTTCGGACTAGCTGCTGAGCAGTTCTTC. Its protein is CASSFGLAAEQFF.

This clonotype occurred a few times. This chain connects TRBV30 to TRBJ2-7; no clear D gene. The V and J ends lost 3 bases and 6 bases respectively, with 15 bases between them. The CDR3 is made up of 13 amino acids. Germline-derived CDR1 and CDR2 are GTSNPN and SVGIG (reference sequence). The CDR3 protein is CAWSLSAGVEQYF. The DNA for the CDR3 is TGTGCCTGGAGCCTTTCCGCTGGGGTCGAGCAGTACTTC. Together with reference TRBV30 and TRBJ2-7, the CDR3 gives the full variable domain: SQTIHQWPATLVQPVGSPLSLECTVEGTSNPNLYWYRQAAGRGLQLLFYSVGIGQISSEVPQNLSASRPQDRQFILSSKKLLLSDSGFYLCAWSLSAGVEQYFGPGTRLTVT.

This clonotype was recorded at least ten times. The rearrangement joins TRBV28 to TRBJ2-5; D perhaps matches TRBD1 (6 bases). The V and J ends lost 5 bases and 0 bases respectively, with 13 bases between them. The CDR3 loop spans 15 amino acids. Germline V gene lookup returns CDR1 MDHEN and CDR2 SYDVKM. The CDR3 region has the DNA TGTGCCAGCAGTCAATACAGGGTTCACCAAGAGACCCAGTACTTC. It is translated as CASSQYRVHQETQYF. The full variable domain, rest sourced from reference TRBV28 and TRBJ2-5, is DVKVTQSSRYLVKRTGEKVFLECVQDMDHENMFWYRQDPGLGLRLIYFSYDVKMKEKGDIPEGYSVSREKKERFSLILESASTNQTSMYLCASSQYRVHQETQYFGPGTRLLVL.

The table lists this clonotype with a few counts. The chain has TRBV5-5 and TRBJ1-5; 8 bases are shared with TRBD1. The CDR3 extends over 17 amino acids. The trim removed 4 bases at V and 7 bases at J, leaving 16 bases unmatched. The germline V gene encodes CDR1 SGHKS and CDR2 YYEKEE (reference sequence). The CDR3 DNA sequence: TGTGCCAGCAGCCCAACCGGGACAGGACTAGGGAAGCAGCCCCAGCATTTT. Translating it yields CASSPTGTGLGKQPQHF.

Ten or more counts support this clonotype. The chain uses TRBV2 and TRBJ1-5; maybe TRBD1 (5 bases). Germline V gives CDR1 SNHLY, CDR2 FYNNEI. This CDR3 spans 15 amino acids. The ends were cut back, 5 bases at V and 4 bases at J, with 15 bases in the middle. The chain's CDR3 is CASSYDGTGNQPQHF. The DNA of the CDR3 is TGTGCCAGCAGTTACGACGGGACGGGAAATCAGCCCCAGCATTTT.

This clonotype was found many times. The chain links TRBV6-8 to TRBJ1-5; the D is unclear. Deletions cut 3 bases from V and 7 bases from J, with 10 bases between. The V gene's germline CDR1 is MNHGY and CDR2 SAAAGT. The CDR3 is 13 residues long. CDR3 sequence (DNA): TGTGCCAGCAGTTATCAGCGAGGGCAGCCCCAGCATTTT. Its protein is CASSYQRGQPQHF.

This clonotype was picked up many times. The chain employs TRBV20-1 and TRBJ2-5; D is ambiguous. The CDR3 covers 12 residues. V was clipped by 0 bases and J by 1 base, with 3 bases between them. Per the germline V gene, CDR1 is DFQATT and CDR2 is SNEGSKA (reference sequence). The DNA of the CDR3 is TGCAGTGCTAGAGAGGGCCAAGAGACCCAGTACTTC. Translating gives CSAREGQETQYF.

This clonotype has a count of ten or more. The rearrangement links TRBV7-2 to TRBJ1-2; 7 positions agree with TRBD1. Germline CDR1 and CDR2: SGHTA and FQGNSA. Trimming removed 2 bases from V and 8 bases from J; junction bases left unmatched: 5. The CDR3 contains 13 residues. In nucleotides, the CDR3 is TGTGCCAGCAGCTTACGTCGGGACAGAGGCTACACCTTC. Protein product: CASSLRRDRGYTF.

This clonotype was detected many times. The chain uses TRBV2 and TRBJ2-2; no reliable D call. Looked up from germline, CDR1 is SNHLY and CDR2 is FYNNEI. The V gene lost 5 bases and the J gene lost 0 bases, with 7 bases spanning the gap. This CDR3 contains 14 residues. The DNA for the CDR3 is TGTGCCAGCAGTCGGCCAGCGAACACCGGGGAGCTGTTTTTT. Protein sequence: CASSRPANTGELFF.

The genes are TRBV4-3 and TRBJ1-2, with a weak D call TRBD1 (6 bases). The CDR3 spans 15 residues. Trimming pared 4 bases from V and 4 bases from J, leaving 16 bases between. Looked up from germline, CDR1 is LGHNA and CDR2 is YSLEER. CDR3 nucleotide sequence: TGCGCCAGCAGCCCCCAAGGAGGACAGCTCTATGGCTACACCTTC. It yields the protein CASSPQGGQLYGYTF.

The chain is built from TRBV20-1 and TRBJ2-5, with TRBD2 matching over 9 bases. J gave up 5 bases and V 6 bases, and 13 bases lay outside the gene matches. Germline values: CDR1 DFQATT, CDR2 SNEGSKA (reference sequence). The CDR3 totals 15 residues. CDR3 in DNA: TGCAGTGCCCCCCCGGCTAGCGGGGTCGGGGAGACCCAGTACTTC. Amino acid sequence: CSAPPASGVGETQYF.

The chain carries TRBV12-5 and TRBJ2-2; D call uncertain. CDR1 is LGHNT and CDR2 is FRNRAP in the germline V gene. Between the trimmed V and J ends, which lost 7 bases and 4 bases, there was a span of 10 bases. This CDR3 has 13 residues. The CDR3 DNA follows: TGTGCTAGTGTTAGGCAGATCACCGGGGAGCTGTTTTTT. Translated: CASVRQITGELFF.

The gene calls are TRBV6-2 or TRBV6-3 and TRBJ2-1; 12 nucleotides match TRBD2. CDR1 MNHEY and CDR2 SVGEGT come from the germline V gene. V lost 1 base and J lost 9; bases outside the gene matches: 7. CDR3 length: 16 residues. CDR3 region: CASSYLLAGGPGEQFF. DNA of the CDR3: TGTGCCAGCAGTTACTTGCTAGCGGGAGGGCCAGGTGAGCAGTTCTTC.

This clonotype was found many times. This rearrangement joins TRBV12-3 or TRBV12-4 to TRBJ2-2, with D tentatively TRBD1 (5 bases). The CDR3 length is 14 residues. The V and J ends lost 3 bases and 6 bases respectively, with 11 bases between them. The CDR3 DNA reads as TGTGCCAGCAGTTTCTCAGGGCGATCCGGGGAGCTGTTTTTT. Translation gives CASSFSGRSGELFF.

The table lists this clonotype with many counts. This rearrangement joins TRBV6-5 to TRBJ2-5; D not resolved. Trimming took off 2 bases at V and 0 bases at J, with 7 bases between the two ends. Germline lookup yields CDR1 MNHEY and CDR2 SVGAGI. The length of the CDR3 is 14 residues. The DNA of the CDR3 is TGTGCCAGCAGTTACAGAGACTACCAAGAGACCCAGTACTTC. Its translation is CASSYRDYQETQYF.